The rows below give T cell receptor beta chains drawn from one sample of a study of blood T cell repertoires in COVID-19. TCRdb keeps only in-frame clones here, not all; method: immunoSEQ multiplex PCR. The sample carries around 380,000 clones, more than 65% recorded once. Material for sequencing was peripheral blood. The receptors were gathered from a human donor with acute or convalescent COVID-19. The donor label of this sample is uncertain. Both conserved end residues are part of each CDR3. The D gene is left open where the match is weak. Size is omitted from some rows. Given values are once, few, many or a class for expanded clones.

clone size	V gene	D gene	J gene	CDR3 protein	CDR3 DNA
.	TRBV3-1/TRBV3-2	TRBD1	TRBJ1-5	CASSKGQSYSNQPQHF	TGTGCCAGCAGCAAGGGACAGTCCTATAGCAATCAGCCCCAGCATTTT
.	TRBV18	.	TRBJ1-2	CASSPDSSTNYGYTF	TGTGCCAGCTCACCGGACAGTAGCACTAACTATGGCTACACCTTC
.	TRBV5-4	.	TRBJ2-1	CASSLREVYNEQFF	TGTGCCAGCAGCTTGCGGGAAGTCTACAATGAGCAGTTCTTC
.	TRBV28	TRBD2	TRBJ2-7	CASSAWGGFYEQYF	TGTGCCAGCAGCGCGTGGGGGGGTTTCTACGAGCAGTACTTC
.	TRBV9	TRBD2	TRBJ2-1	CASSPWTSSYEQFF	TGTGCCAGCAGCCCCTGGACTAGCTCCTATGAGCAGTTCTTC
.	TRBV4-2	TRBD1	TRBJ1-6	CASSPLPTGGGSLNSPLHF	TGTGCCAGCAGCCCCCTCCCCACAGGGGGCGGGTCCCTTAATTCACCCCTCCACTTT
.	TRBV30	TRBD2	TRBJ2-1	CAWTRLAQANNEQFF	TGTGCCTGGACACGACTAGCCCAGGCCAACAATGAGCAGTTCTTC
.	TRBV5-6	.	TRBJ2-7	CASSLDRNEQYF	TGTGCCAGCAGTCTCGACAGGAACGAGCAGTACTTC
.	TRBV10-2	.	TRBJ1-6	CASSPGGTASYNSPLHF	TGCGCCAGCAGCCCAGGAGGCACCGCCTCCTATAATTCACCCCTCCACTTT
.	TRBV5-1	TRBD1	TRBJ2-2	CASSLYGTGVNTGELFF	TGCGCCAGCAGCTTGTACGGGACAGGGGTAAACACCGGGGAGCTGTTTTTT
once	TRBV30	.	TRBJ1-3	CAWSWGGGNTIYF	TGTGCCTGGAGTTGGGGGGGTGGAAACACCATATATTTT
.	TRBV9	.	TRBJ1-2	CASSVVPQGGGYTF	TGTGCCAGCAGCGTAGTACCCCAGGGTGGGGGCTACACCTTC
.	TRBV7-9	.	TRBJ2-5	CASSLGVRRGPQETQYF	TGTGCCAGCAGCTTAGGAGTTCGGCGGGGTCCCCAAGAGACCCAGTACTTC
.	TRBV6-5	.	TRBJ1-1	CASRQGTLAQTEAFF	TGTGCCAGCAGACAAGGGACGCTAGCGCAGACTGAAGCTTTCTTT
.	TRBV10-3	.	TRBJ1-2	CAISEAKGALYGYTF	TGTGCCATCAGTGAAGCGAAAGGGGCCCTCTATGGCTACACCTTC
.	TRBV19	.	TRBJ2-3	CASSIRYRTEDTQYF	TGTGCCAGTAGTATTAGATACAGAACTGAAGATACGCAGTATTTT
.	TRBV4-1	.	TRBJ2-7	CASSPPDRTYEQYF	TGCGCCAGCAGCCCCCCCGACAGAACCTACGAGCAGTACTTC
.	TRBV5-1	.	TRBJ1-1	CASSLDRLNTEAFF	TGCGCCAGCAGCTTGGACAGACTGAACACTGAAGCTTTCTTT
.	TRBV5-1	.	TRBJ1-1	CASSPWTALNAEAFF	TGCGCCAGCAGCCCGTGGACAGCCTTGAACGCTGAAGCTTTCTTT
once	TRBV4-1	.	TRBJ2-7	CFLSYEQYF	TGCTTCCTCTCCTACGAGCAGTACTTC
.	TRBV5-1	TRBD2	TRBJ2-3	CASSFRGDTDTQYF	TGCGCCAGCAGCTTCCGGGGGGACACAGATACGCAGTATTTT
.	TRBV7-6	.	TRBJ2-1	CASSFFGDRSGEQFF	TGTGCCAGCAGCTTCTTTGGAGACAGGTCGGGGGAGCAGTTCTTC
.	TRBV28	TRBD1	TRBJ1-2	CASRGQVFYGYTF	TGTGCCAGCAGGGGACAGGTGTTCTATGGCTACACCTTC
.	TRBV25-1	TRBD1	TRBJ2-7	CASKGQGKYEQYF	TGTGCCAGCAAGGGACAGGGGAAGTACGAGCAGTACTTC